The source of this TCR beta chain is a study of long-term antiretroviral therapy in people with HIV. Findings and limits, study-wide: Researchers lacked any data on ART adherence, viral resistance or therapy changes.

Germline CDR1 and CDR2: SEHNR and FQNEAQ (reference sequence). V lost 4 bases to trimming and J lost 0 bases; unmatched junction nucleotides: 6. This CDR3 contains 15 residues. Researchers report immunoSEQ v3.0 was run at survey level. The repertoire was sequenced with immunoSEQ multiplex PCR; TCRdb's copy has only in-frame clones and lacks some. The sample lists about 15,000 clones; approximately 90% were seen once. About this clone itself: No antigen is known for it.

This specimen was unsorted PBMCs, taken 6.9 years after starting antiretroviral therapy. The TCR sequence derives from a man over 45 with HIV. The V and J genes are TRBV7-9 and TRBJ2-7, with 7 positions matching TRBD1. Written as DNA, the CDR3 is TGTGCCAGCAGCTACCGGGACAGAATCTCCTACGAGCAGTACTTC. It is translated as CASSYRDRISYEQYF. Full variable domain (outside the CDR3, taken from reference TRBV7-9 and TRBJ2-7): DTGVSQNPRHKITKRGQNVTFRCDPISEHNRLYWYRQTLGQGPEFLTYFQNEAQLEKSRLLSDRFSAERPKGSFSTLEIQRTEQGDSAMYLCASSYRDRISYEQYFGPGTRLTVT.